These T cell receptor beta chains were read from a single sample in a study of blood T cell repertoires in COVID-19. Generated by immunoSEQ multiplex PCR, the TCRdb table keeps only in-frame clones and is missing some. Of around 220,000 clones listed, approximately 79% are singletons. The sample comprised peripheral blood. Every receptor here comes from a woman aged 40-49 years with active or convalescent COVID-19. Both conserved end residues are part of each CDR3. A D gene is named only where the DNA matches it firmly. The size field is filled for only some rows; it gives once, few, many or a size class.

D: NA; V: TRBV19; size: NA; J: TRBJ2-3; DNA: TGTGCCAGTACCGACAGACCTGCTAGCACAGATACGCAGTATTTT; CDR3: CASTDRPASTDTQYF
D: NA; V: TRBV7-9; size: NA; J: TRBJ2-5; DNA: TGTGCCAGCAGCCCAGTCGAAGAGACCCAGTACTTC; CDR3: CASSPVEETQYF
D: TRBD1; V: TRBV6-5; size: NA; J: TRBJ1-1; DNA: TGTGCCAGCAGACGGGGACAGGTGGCCACTGAAGCTTTCTTT; CDR3: CASRRGQVATEAFF
D: NA; V: TRBV6-5; size: few; J: TRBJ2-1; DNA: TGTGCCAGCATGCGAGAGGGTTCCGGTGAGCAGTTCTTC; CDR3: CASMREGSGEQFF
D: NA; V: TRBV16; size: NA; J: TRBJ1-5; DNA: TGTGCCAGCAGCCAATTGTGGTCAGGGGACCAGCCCCAGCATTTT; CDR3: CASSQLWSGDQPQHF
D: TRBD1; V: TRBV9; size: NA; J: TRBJ2-1; DNA: TGTGCCAGCAGCGCAGACAGGGGGCCTTACAATGAGCAGTTCTTC; CDR3: CASSADRGPYNEQFF
D: NA; V: TRBV2; size: NA; J: TRBJ1-2; DNA: TGTGCCAGCAGTGAAGCGCAGCGGAACTATGGCTACACCTTC; CDR3: CASSEAQRNYGYTF
D: NA; V: TRBV19; size: once; J: TRBJ2-5; DNA: TGTGCCAGTAGCCCACAGGGTAGGCAAGAGACCCAGTACTTC; CDR3: CASSPQGRQETQYF
D: NA; V: TRBV11-3; size: once; J: TRBJ2-3; DNA: TGTGCCAGCAGCCGTGGGGGGAGCACAGATACGCAGTATTTT; CDR3: CASSRGGSTDTQYF
D: NA; V: TRBV12-3/TRBV12-4; size: NA; J: TRBJ2-1; DNA: TGTGCCAGCAGTCGGTACGATGAGCAGTTCTTC; CDR3: CASSRYDEQFF
D: TRBD1; V: TRBV11-2; size: NA; J: TRBJ1-1; DNA: TGTGCCAGCGGTCCGGGACAGGGAGGCACTGAAGCTTTCTTT; CDR3: CASGPGQGGTEAFF
D: TRBD2; V: TRBV13; size: NA; J: TRBJ2-5; DNA: TGTGCCAGCAGTCCGCCAGCGGGGGAGACCCAGTACTTC; CDR3: CASSPPAGETQYF
D: NA; V: TRBV28; size: NA; J: TRBJ2-3; DNA: TGTGCCAGCAGTCTTCTGCAAGGGGCAGGGACAGATACGCAGTATTTT; CDR3: CASSLLQGAGTDTQYF
D: TRBD1; V: TRBV5-1; size: NA; J: TRBJ1-2; DNA: TGCGCCAGCAGCTCCTCTAGGACAGGGAAGGGCTACACCTTC; CDR3: CASSSSRTGKGYTF
D: NA; V: TRBV19; size: NA; J: TRBJ2-3; DNA: TGTGCCAGTAGTAATATGGCAGGAGATACGCAGTATTTT; CDR3: CASSNMAGDTQYF
D: TRBD2; V: TRBV6-1; size: NA; J: TRBJ2-1; DNA: TGTGCCAGCAGTGAGAGACTAGCGGGTTACCGTGGATGGAACAATGAGCAGTTCTTC; CDR3: CASSERLAGYRGWNNEQFF
D: TRBD1; V: TRBV19; size: NA; J: TRBJ1-1; DNA: TGTGCCAGTACCTTTACAGGGGATCGCACTGAAGCTTTCTTT; CDR3: CASTFTGDRTEAFF
D: NA; V: TRBV29-1; size: once; J: TRBJ2-7; DNA: TGCAGCGTTGGACAGGACTACGAGCAGTACTTC; CDR3: CSVGQDYEQYF
D: TRBD1; V: TRBV3-1/TRBV3-2; size: NA; J: TRBJ1-1; DNA: TGTGCCAGCAGCCAATCTGACAGGGCGCCTGAAGCTTTCTTT; CDR3: CASSQSDRAPEAFF
D: TRBD1; V: TRBV27; size: NA; J: TRBJ2-7; DNA: TGTGCCAGCAGTTTATCGGCAGGGGGCTTGGAGCAGTACTTC; CDR3: CASSLSAGGLEQYF
D: NA; V: TRBV6-4; size: few; J: TRBJ1-5; DNA: TGTGCCAGCAGCGAGGACGGGGGAAGCAATCAGCCCCAGCATTTT; CDR3: CASSEDGGSNQPQHF
D: NA; V: TRBV29-1; size: NA; J: TRBJ2-7; DNA: TGCAGCGTTGGCCCAGGCTTCCACTACGAGCAGTACTTC; CDR3: CSVGPGFHYEQYF
D: NA; V: TRBV19; size: NA; J: TRBJ1-1; DNA: TGTGCCAGTAGCATACAGGGAGGCCTACTCGAAGCTTTCTTT; CDR3: CASSIQGGLLEAFF
D: NA; V: TRBV19; size: NA; J: TRBJ2-1; DNA: TGTGCCAGTAGTATTATGGTGAGCGTTGTGAATGAGCAGTTCTTC; CDR3: CASSIMVSVVNEQFF
D: TRBD2; V: TRBV5-1; size: NA; J: TRBJ2-3; DNA: TGCGCCAGCACCTTGGCGGGGGGAGGCACAGATACGCAGTATTTT; CDR3: CASTLAGGGTDTQYF
D: NA; V: TRBV6-1; size: NA; J: TRBJ2-3; DNA: TGTGCCAGCAGTGAAGGCAGGGTTCGTGGTACGCAGTATTTT; CDR3: CASSEGRVRGTQYF
D: TRBD2; V: TRBV19; size: NA; J: TRBJ2-1; DNA: TGTGCCAGTAGTATTGACAATGGACTAGTGATTTACAATGAGCAGTTCTTC; CDR3: CASSIDNGLVIYNEQFF
D: NA; V: TRBV7-9; size: NA; J: TRBJ2-7; DNA: TGTGCCAGCAGCCCGCTGGCGGGAGAGCAGTACTTC; CDR3: CASSPLAGEQYF
D: NA; V: TRBV10-3; size: few; J: TRBJ1-5; DNA: TGTGCCATCAGTGAGGCGAATCAGCCCCAGCATTTT; CDR3: CAISEANQPQHF
D: NA; V: TRBV18; size: NA; J: TRBJ1-5; DNA: TGTGCCAGCTCACCGGAAACCCTAGAATTCTTTAGCAATCAGCCCCAGCATTTT; CDR3: CASSPETLEFFSNQPQHF
D: NA; V: TRBV19; size: NA; J: TRBJ1-1; DNA: TGTGCCAGTAGTATCGCACAGGGCGGCCGGACTGAAGCTTTCTTT; CDR3: CASSIAQGGRTEAFF
D: NA; V: TRBV10-3; size: few; J: TRBJ1-1; DNA: TGTGCCATCAGGGGGGCCCGGGTAAACACTGAAGCTTTCTTT; CDR3: CAIRGARVNTEAFF
D: NA; V: TRBV6-5; size: NA; J: TRBJ2-7; DNA: TGTGCCAGCATCGGTGACTACGAGCAGTACTTC; CDR3: CASIGDYEQYF
D: NA; V: TRBV28; size: NA; J: TRBJ1-6; DNA: TGTGCCAGCAGTTTAGGACGGGAGTCCTCACCCCTCCACTTT; CDR3: CASSLGRESSPLHF
D: NA; V: TRBV18; size: NA; J: TRBJ1-5; DNA: TGTGCCAGCTCCCGTGACAGTGAAAGTCGCAATCAGCCCCAGCATTTT; CDR3: CASSRDSESRNQPQHF
D: NA; V: TRBV11-2; size: few; J: TRBJ2-2; DNA: TGTGCCAGCAGCTTATTCACCCAGTCTTCCGGGGAGCTGTTTTTT; CDR3: CASSLFTQSSGELFF
D: TRBD1; V: TRBV27; size: few; J: TRBJ2-1; DNA: TGTGCCAGCAAGGGACAGGCCCCGTCTAGCTCCTACAATGAGCAGTTCTTC; CDR3: CASKGQAPSSSYNEQFF
D: NA; V: TRBV19; size: NA; J: TRBJ2-2; DNA: TGTGCCAGTAGTATAAGACTTGAGGGAACCGGGGAGCTGTTTTTT; CDR3: CASSIRLEGTGELFF
D: TRBD2; V: TRBV27; size: NA; J: TRBJ2-5; DNA: TGTGCCAGCGGAGTTTTGGCCAAAGTAGCGGGGGTAGAGACCCAGTACTTC; CDR3: CASGVLAKVAGVETQYF
D: NA; V: TRBV5-5; size: NA; J: TRBJ1-1; DNA: TGTGCCAGCACCAATGGCGGAGTGAACACTGAAGCTTTCTTT; CDR3: CASTNGGVNTEAFF
D: NA; V: TRBV28; size: NA; J: TRBJ1-2; DNA: TGTGCCAGCAGTTTACAGGGGTATGGCTACACCTTC; CDR3: CASSLQGYGYTF
D: TRBD1; V: TRBV7-9; size: NA; J: TRBJ2-1; DNA: TGTGCCAGCAGCCCGGGACAGGGGGAGCAGTTCTTC; CDR3: CASSPGQGEQFF
D: TRBD2; V: TRBV5-1; size: NA; J: TRBJ2-3; DNA: TGCGCCAGCAGCTTGGCGGCTAGCGGGGGGGCGGGAGATACGCAGTATTTT; CDR3: CASSLAASGGAGDTQYF
D: TRBD1; V: TRBV5-4; size: NA; J: TRBJ1-3; DNA: TGTGCCAGCAGCCCCGACAGGGCATATGGAAACACCATATATTTT; CDR3: CASSPDRAYGNTIYF
D: NA; V: TRBV7-6; size: NA; J: TRBJ1-2; DNA: TGTGCCAGCAGCGTTAGGGGTTCCCATGACGGCTACACCTTC; CDR3: CASSVRGSHDGYTF
D: TRBD1; V: TRBV19; size: NA; J: TRBJ2-2; DNA: TGTGCCAGTGGGGACAGGGGGAACACCGGGGAGCTGTTTTTT; CDR3: CASGDRGNTGELFF
D: NA; V: TRBV3-1/TRBV3-2; size: NA; J: TRBJ1-2; DNA: TGTGCCAGCAGCCAAGGTCCCAGGGACTATGGCTACACCTTC; CDR3: CASSQGPRDYGYTF
D: TRBD1; V: TRBV5-6; size: NA; J: TRBJ1-2; DNA: TGTGCCAGCAGCTTGGGCCAGGGGGCTGACTATGGCTACACCTTC; CDR3: CASSLGQGADYGYTF
D: NA; V: TRBV30; size: NA; J: TRBJ1-4; DNA: TGTGCCTGTCTTGGGGCTCCTAATGAAAAACTGTTTTTT; CDR3: CACLGAPNEKLFF
D: NA; V: TRBV28; size: NA; J: TRBJ1-1; DNA: TGTGCCAGCAGTTTAGGAGGGATGAACACTGAAGCTTTCTTT; CDR3: CASSLGGMNTEAFF
D: NA; V: TRBV29-1; size: NA; J: TRBJ1-1; DNA: TGCAGCGTTGACAGGGCAGGGAACACTGAAGCTTTCTTT; CDR3: CSVDRAGNTEAFF
D: TRBD1; V: TRBV10-3; size: few; J: TRBJ2-7; DNA: TGTGCCATCAGCTCGACAGGGGTCAACTCCTACGAGCAGTACTTC; CDR3: CAISSTGVNSYEQYF
D: NA; V: TRBV7-3; size: many; J: TRBJ2-2; DNA: TGTGCCAGCAGCTTATCTAGGTCCGGGGAGCTGTTTTTT; CDR3: CASSLSRSGELFF
D: TRBD1; V: TRBV6-5; size: many; J: TRBJ1-6; DNA: TGTGCCAGCAGGAAAGACAGGGGAGGGATTTCACCCCTCCACTTT; CDR3: CASRKDRGGISPLHF